Listed below are T cell receptor beta chains from one sample, sequenced in a study of blood T cell repertoires in COVID-19. Profiled with immunoSEQ multiplex PCR; TCRdb holds only in-frame clones, not every one. This sample has some 300,000 clones, with approximately 90% found just once. Sequencing used peripheral blood. The receptors were gathered from a woman aged 50 to 60 with COVID-19, enrolled during active disease. Both conserved end residues are trimmed from each CDR3. The D gene is left open where the match is weak. Rows may omit the clone size; those that give it use once, few, many or a size class.

d_gene	abundance	j_gene	v_gene	CDR3aa
-	-	TRBJ2-7	TRBV12-5	ASGLDRNEQY
-	-	TRBJ1-6	TRBV9	ASSGGAGSPLH
-	-	TRBJ2-5	TRBV20-1	SASSKETQY
-	-	TRBJ1-1	TRBV3-1/TRBV3-2	ASTGEVRGTEAF
TRBD2	-	TRBJ2-1	TRBV7-9	ASSLVFAGYGRALYEQF
TRBD1	-	TRBJ1-1	TRBV7-9	ASSLTGQGPSGTEAF
TRBD2	few	TRBJ2-1	TRBV3-1/TRBV3-2	ASSRPGLTHNEQF
-	-	TRBJ1-3	TRBV5-4	ASSLQGSGNTIY
TRBD1	-	TRBJ1-5	TRBV24-1	ATSDHRQGAGSNQPQH
TRBD1	-	TRBJ1-1	TRBV5-6	ASRDGQGTEAF
-	-	TRBJ1-5	TRBV6-2/TRBV6-3	ASSYGGLGYQPQH
-	-	TRBJ1-2	TRBV5-5	ASSLAGAVNYGYT
-	-	TRBJ1-5	TRBV7-9	ASSLLDTYQPQH
TRBD2	-	TRBJ2-1	TRBV4-1	ASSQGLGVAGDNEQF
TRBD2	-	TRBJ2-1	TRBV11-1	ASSLTTSRINNEQF
TRBD1	-	TRBJ1-1	TRBV6-2/TRBV6-3	ASSQGAWDTEAF
-	-	TRBJ1-5	TRBV12-5	ASGTGILNQPQH
-	-	TRBJ1-4	TRBV4-1	ASSQDGGAVVEKLF
-	-	TRBJ2-1	TRBV5-6	ASSRGGRGSYNEQF
TRBD2	-	TRBJ2-7	TRBV7-2	ASSLDPHSAGVVNEQY
TRBD2	once	TRBJ2-1	TRBV27	ASSSGLAGTRAF
TRBD1	-	TRBJ1-2	TRBV27	ASHTRQGSYGYT
-	-	TRBJ2-2	TRBV4-1	ASSQDAMNTGELF
TRBD2	-	TRBJ2-1	TRBV6-5	ASITGTSGLNEQF
-	-	TRBJ1-4	TRBV5-1	ASSLEGRGEEKLF
TRBD2	-	TRBJ2-7	TRBV5-4	ASSRTGTSVHEQY
TRBD1	-	TRBJ1-1	TRBV24-1	ATRNRGNTEAF
TRBD1	-	TRBJ1-6	TRBV19	ASRQGEAYNSPLH
-	-	TRBJ2-7	TRBV5-4	ASSSNQVYEQY
TRBD2	-	TRBJ2-7	TRBV10-3	AISESGASGRGSYEQY
-	-	TRBJ2-1	TRBV18	ASSPKDFYNEQF
TRBD2	-	TRBJ2-1	TRBV10-2	ASSGPSGSLDEQF
-	once	TRBJ1-6	TRBV18	ASSQARQVNNSPLH
TRBD1	-	TRBJ1-4	TRBV20-1	SASRQGAWEKLF
-	-	TRBJ1-2	TRBV6-5	ASSYSRSGGAGYT
-	-	TRBJ2-1	TRBV5-5	ASTRGGSYNEQF
TRBD2	-	TRBJ2-1	TRBV18	ASSGTSGRPPGNNEQF
-	-	TRBJ1-1	TRBV6-5	ASQPGGYTEAF
-	-	TRBJ2-1	TRBV3-1/TRBV3-2	ASSQRDWREDNEQF
TRBD2	-	TRBJ2-4	TRBV5-6	ASSLAGAGSKLIQY
TRBD1	-	TRBJ2-7	TRBV5-1	ASSFSGTGSTTTTSEQY
TRBD2	once	TRBJ2-3	TRBV3-1/TRBV3-2	ASSQELPFTLAGASPDTQY
-	-	TRBJ1-3	TRBV12-3/TRBV12-4	ASSPEGNTIY
-	-	TRBJ1-5	TRBV10-1	ASSEGTPNQPQH
-	-	TRBJ2-7	TRBV27	RTGQSVDEQY
TRBD2	-	TRBJ2-1	TRBV4-2	ASSQVIAGGRDNEQF
-	-	TRBJ1-2	TRBV19	ASSMAREVGGYT
-	-	TRBJ1-5	TRBV9	ASSVGPFNNQPQH
-	-	TRBJ2-7	TRBV6-2/TRBV6-3	ASSLGLSEQY
-	-	TRBJ2-7	TRBV4-1	ASSQDSAPFYEQY
TRBD1	-	TRBJ2-7	TRBV5-6	ASSLVGQPIYEQY
TRBD1	-	TRBJ1-6	TRBV28	ASSLQQGNSPLH
TRBD1	-	TRBJ2-7	TRBV5-6	ASSSPLDRGYEQY
-	-	TRBJ2-1	TRBV5-5	ASSWAMGGNEQF